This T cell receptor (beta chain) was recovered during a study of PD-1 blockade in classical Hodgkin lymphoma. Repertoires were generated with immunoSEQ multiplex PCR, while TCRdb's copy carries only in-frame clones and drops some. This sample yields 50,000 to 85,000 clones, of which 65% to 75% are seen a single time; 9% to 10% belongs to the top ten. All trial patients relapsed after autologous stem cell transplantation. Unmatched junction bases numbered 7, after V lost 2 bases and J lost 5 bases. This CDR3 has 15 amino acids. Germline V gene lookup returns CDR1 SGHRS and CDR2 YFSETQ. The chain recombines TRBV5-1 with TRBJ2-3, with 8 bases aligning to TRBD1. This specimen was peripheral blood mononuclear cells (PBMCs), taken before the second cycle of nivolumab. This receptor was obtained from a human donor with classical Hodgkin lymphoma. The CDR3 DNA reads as TGCGCCAGCAGCTTCCGGACAGGGCGGGGAGATACGCAGTATTTT. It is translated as CASSFRTGRGDTQYF.